This T cell receptor beta chain was captured by sequencing in a study of T cells in localized non-small cell lung cancer. The V end was cut by 2 bases, the J end by 2 bases, with 13 bases between. Per the germline V gene, CDR1 is MNHGY and CDR2 is SAAAGT. CDR3 size: 17 residues. Study-wide findings and caveats: Of the top 100 tumor clones, median around 55 were in adjacent lung, some 30 among its top 100. Maximal T cell clonality occurred in uninvolved adjacent lung, with tumor ranking below it.

Profiled with immunoSEQ multiplex PCR; TCRdb holds only in-frame clones, not every one. Of 1,000 or so clones detected, approximately 29% appear once; the ten largest clones hold about 17%. As to this clone: Its target is not known.

The sample consisted of lung tumor tissue, taken before any cancer treatment. The receptor was isolated from a woman aged 18 to 55 with stage III lung adenocarcinoma. The rearrangement joins TRBV6-8 to TRBJ1-6; D is unclear. CDR3 loop: CASSYDGKEAYNSPLHF. CDR3 sequence (DNA): TGTGCCAGCAGTTACGATGGAAAGGAGGCCTATAATTCACCCCTCCACTTT.